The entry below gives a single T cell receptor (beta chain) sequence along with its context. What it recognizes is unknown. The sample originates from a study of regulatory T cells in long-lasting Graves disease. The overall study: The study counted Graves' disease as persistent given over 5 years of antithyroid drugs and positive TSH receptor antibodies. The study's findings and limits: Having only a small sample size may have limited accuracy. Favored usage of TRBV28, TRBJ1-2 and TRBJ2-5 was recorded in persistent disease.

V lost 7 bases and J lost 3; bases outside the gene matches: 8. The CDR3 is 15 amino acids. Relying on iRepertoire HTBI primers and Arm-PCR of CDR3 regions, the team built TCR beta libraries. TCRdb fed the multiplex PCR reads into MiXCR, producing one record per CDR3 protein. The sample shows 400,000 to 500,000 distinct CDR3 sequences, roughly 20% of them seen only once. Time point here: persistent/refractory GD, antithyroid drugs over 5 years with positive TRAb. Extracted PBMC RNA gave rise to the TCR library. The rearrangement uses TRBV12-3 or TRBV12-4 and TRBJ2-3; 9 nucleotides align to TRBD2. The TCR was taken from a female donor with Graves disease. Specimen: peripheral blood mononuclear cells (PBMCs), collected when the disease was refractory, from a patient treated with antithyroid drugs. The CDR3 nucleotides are TGTGCCAGCAAAATAGCGGGAGCGGGGACAGATACGCAGTATTTT. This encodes CASKIAGAGTDTQYF.